The 23 T cell receptor beta chains in this list originate from one sample, sequenced in a study of blood T cell repertoires in COVID-19. This table comes from immunoSEQ multiplex PCR, and its TCRdb copy is limited to in-frame clones, with some not included. In the table there are approximately 130,000 clones, roughly 81% of which are singletons. Material: peripheral blood. These TCRs come from a human donor in a cohort sampled during active COVID-19.

Only one count was recorded for this clone. V usage is TRBV2 and J usage is TRBJ1-3, with 9 bases lining up with TRBD1. CDR1 SNHLY and CDR2 FYNNEI come from the germline V gene. The CDR3 has 15 residues. V dropped 7 bases and J dropped 3; count of bases not matched to a gene: 7. The DNA for the CDR3 is TGTGCCAGCACTACGGACAGGGGCGGTGGAAACACCATATATTTT. This codes for CASTTDRGGGNTIYF.

The rearrangement links TRBV20-1 to TRBJ2-3, with D possibly called TRBD1 or TRBD2 (7 bases each). V was clipped by 3 bases and J by 4 bases, with 14 bases between them. This CDR3 is built from 14 residues. CDR1 is DFQATT and CDR2 is SNEGSKA in the germline V gene (reference sequence). The CDR3 nucleotides read TGCAGTGCTAGTGGACAGGCGGGGGCAGATACGCAGTATTTT. Residues: CSASGQAGADTQYF.

The chain joins TRBV19 to TRBJ2-6; D is ambiguous. CDR1 is LNHDA, CDR2 SQIVND, per germline (reference sequence). The CDR3 loop spans 16 amino acids. Trimming pared 0 bases from V and 0 bases from J, leaving 6 bases between. DNA for the CDR3: TGTGCCAGTAGTATAGATCCAGTCTCTGGGGCCAACGTCCTGACTTTC. Translated, it gives CASSIDPVSGANVLTF.

The CDR3 sequence: CASSSPRGSSTDTQYF. The CDR3 bases are TGTGCCAGTAGTTCCCCGAGAGGATCTAGCACAGATACGCAGTATTTT. The rearrangement uses TRBV19 and TRBJ2-3; no clear D gene. The CDR3 is 16 residues long. The V end lost 5 bases, the J end lost 0 bases, and 15 bases lay between the germline ends. The germline gives CDR1 LNHDA, CDR2 SQIVND (reference sequence).

This sequence joins TRBV7-9 and TRBJ1-3, with 12 nucleotides matching TRBD1. The CDR3 runs to 17 residues. J gave up 3 bases and V 3 bases, and 6 bases lay outside the gene matches. Looked up from germline, CDR1 is SEHNR and CDR2 is FQNEAQ (reference sequence). The CDR3 DNA is TGTGCCAGCAGCTTCGCCGGGACAGGGGGCGTTGGAAACACCATATATTTT. It specifies CASSFAGTGGVGNTIYF. The whole variable domain, remainder taken from reference TRBV7-9 and TRBJ1-3, is DTGVSQNPRHKITKRGQNVTFRCDPISEHNRLYWYRQTLGQGPEFLTYFQNEAQLEKSRLLSDRFSAERPKGSFSTLEIQRTEQGDSAMYLCASSFAGTGGVGNTIYFGEGSWLTVV.

The genes are TRBV25-1 and TRBJ2-6, with TRBD1 matching 9 bases. The ends lost 2 bases at V and 0 bases at J; junction bases unmatched: 5. The CDR3 is 18 amino acids. Germline values: CDR1 MGHDK, CDR2 SYGVNS. For the CDR3, the DNA is TGTGCCAGCAGTGAAACCGGGACAGGGATCTCTGGGGCCAACGTCCTGACTTTC. As protein: CASSETGTGISGANVLTF.

J is TRBJ1-5 and V is TRBV13; D uncertain. This CDR3 comprises 14 residues. V gave up 0 bases and J gave up 3 bases, with 6 bases separating them. Germline V CDR1 and CDR2: PRHDT, FYEKMQ (reference sequence). CDR3 DNA sequence: TGTGCCAGCAGCTTAGGGCAGGACAATCAGCCCCAGCATTTT. This codes for CASSLGQDNQPQHF.

This rearrangement joins TRBV5-4 to TRBJ2-7, with 7 positions matching TRBD1. The germline V gene encodes CDR1 SGHNT and CDR2 YYREEE (reference sequence). Trimming cost V 4 bases and J 6 bases; bases outside gene matches: 16. This CDR3 has 16 residues. This chain's CDR3 is CASSAQLGQNPSEQYF. As DNA, the CDR3 is TGTGCCAGCAGCGCACAACTGGGACAGAATCCCTCCGAGCAGTACTTC.

The chain has TRBV9 and TRBJ1-1; TRBD1 agrees at 8 bases. The V gene's germline CDR1 is SGDLS and CDR2 YYNGEE. V dropped 0 bases and J dropped 1; count of bases not matched to a gene: 20. The CDR3 contains 21 residues. CDR3 protein: CASSVDGLRDRHPRANTEAFF. The CDR3 DNA follows: TGTGCCAGCAGCGTAGATGGCCTACGGGACAGGCACCCCCGCGCGAACACTGAAGCTTTCTTT.

V and J are TRBV10-3 and TRBJ1-2; no definite D call. Germline V gene data show CDR1 as ENHRY and CDR2 as SYGVKD. Trimming removed 4 bases at V and 2 bases at J, with 5 bases between. This CDR3 is 12 amino acids long. Here the CDR3 reads CAISGANYGYTF. In DNA, the CDR3 is TGTGCCATCAGTGGAGCAAACTATGGCTACACCTTC.

The gene calls are TRBV7-2 and TRBJ2-3; D remains unclear. V was clipped by 0 bases and J by 5 bases, with 9 bases between them. Germline V gene lookup returns CDR1 SGHTA and CDR2 FQGNSA. The CDR3 spans 14 residues. In DNA form, the CDR3 reads TGTGCCAGCAGCTTAGCGGGCCACCAAGATACGCAGTATTTT. Translation gives CASSLAGHQDTQYF.

The V call is TRBV5-1, the J call TRBJ1-1, with D hard to call. This CDR3 comprises 15 residues. Germline V gene lookup returns CDR1 SGHRS and CDR2 YFSETQ. V was trimmed by 4 bases and J by 1 base, leaving 14 bases between them. As DNA, the CDR3 is TGCGCCAGCAGCGGCGGGATTAAAGCGAACACTGAAGCTTTCTTT. Amino acids: CASSGGIKANTEAFF.

This sequence joins TRBV3-1 (or the pseudogene TRBV3-2) and TRBJ1-6; TRBD1 matches 7 bases. Germline V gives CDR1 LGHDT, CDR2 YNNKEL (reference sequence). After removal of 0 bases from V and 9 bases from J, the junction contained 5 bases not matched to a gene. This CDR3 is built from 15 residues. CDR3 nucleotide sequence: TGTGCCAGCAGCCAAGAACAGGGGAGAGGTTCACCCCTCCACTTT. Amino acid sequence: CASSQEQGRGSPLHF.

The chain couples TRBV5-1 to TRBJ1-2; weak D call: TRBD1 (5 bases). Germline loops: CDR1 SGHRS, CDR2 YFSETQ. The V end lost 0 bases, the J end lost 7 bases, and 16 bases lay between the germline ends. This CDR3 is built from 15 residues. The CDR3 here is CASSLELSGGSGYTF. Here the CDR3 DNA reads TGCGCCAGCAGCTTGGAGCTCTCGGGGGGATCTGGCTACACCTTC.

This chain joins TRBV30 and TRBJ1-6, with 7 bases aligning to TRBD1. Trimming cost V 3 bases and J 0 bases; bases outside gene matches: 5. The CDR3 contains 16 residues. CDR1 is GTSNPN, CDR2 SVGIG, per germline (reference sequence). The CDR3 bases are TGTGCCTGGAGGCGCCGGGACAGCTCCTATAATTCACCCCTCCACTTT. As protein: CAWRRRDSSYNSPLHF.

The chain has TRBV4-2 and TRBJ2-3; 9 bases align to TRBD2. J lost 0 bases, V lost 3 bases, and 10 bases had no gene match. Germline V gene sequence: CDR1 LGHNA, CDR2 YNFKEQ. The length of the CDR3 is 18 residues. The CDR3 sequence is CASSQDPTGTSSTDTQYF. DNA for the CDR3: TGTGCCAGCAGCCAGGATCCGACAGGGACTAGCAGCACAGATACGCAGTATTTT.

V usage is TRBV7-8 and J usage is TRBJ1-3, with D tentatively TRBD1 (5 bases). The germline V gene has CDR1 SGHVS and CDR2 FQNEAQ. The germline V and J ends were trimmed by 2 bases and 0 bases, with 17 bases remaining between them. The CDR3 sequence is 18 residues long. CDR3 residues: CASSLYRRGRDSGNTIYF. CDR3 nucleotide sequence: TGTGCCAGCAGCTTATACCGGCGCGGCAGGGACTCTGGAAACACCATATATTTT.

This clone was observed at least ten times. The V gene is TRBV12-3 or TRBV12-4, the J gene TRBJ1-1, with D perhaps matching TRBD1 (6 bases). V shed 6 bases and J shed 3 bases, with 8 bases lying between them. The CDR3 is made up of 12 amino acids. CDR3 sequence reads: CASRDSHTEAFF. Here the CDR3 DNA reads TGTGCCAGCAGGGACAGCCACACTGAAGCTTTCTTT.

V is TRBV23-1 and J is TRBJ1-3; D unclear. TRBV23-1 falls under the ORF class, with uncertain function. The CDR3 is 15 residues long. V lost 2 bases to trimming and J lost 0 bases, with 8 bases between them. CDR3 region: CASSQTRSSGNTIYF. The CDR3 DNA reads as TGCGCCAGCAGTCAAACCCGGTCCTCTGGAAACACCATATATTTT.

The chain is built from TRBV6-5 and TRBJ1-5; 7 bases are shared with TRBD1. The CDR3 length is 13 residues. The junction had 3 bases not matched to a gene; V was cut back by 9 bases and J by 1 base. CDR1 is MNHEY and CDR2 is SVGAGI in the germline V gene. CDR3 amino acids: CASWGQSNQPQHF. The CDR3 DNA follows: TGTGCCAGTTGGGGACAGAGCAATCAGCCCCAGCATTTT.

The chain combines TRBV3-1 (or the pseudogene TRBV3-2) with TRBJ1-5; the D gene is possibly TRBD1 (5 bases). CDR1 and CDR2 (germline): LGHDT, YNNKEL (reference sequence). The V end lost 1 base, the J end lost 7 bases, and 11 bases lay between the germline ends. The CDR3 is 14 residues long. The CDR3 nucleotides are TGTGCCAGCAGCCAAGCGGGGGGGGTCCAGCCCCAGCATTTT. This codes for CASSQAGGVQPQHF.

This clone appeared once. The chain links TRBV30 to TRBJ1-6, with a weak D call TRBD1 (5 bases). Germline V gene lookup returns CDR1 GTSNPN and CDR2 SVGIG (reference sequence). V lost 4 bases and J 7 bases, leaving 11 bases between the germline ends. This CDR3 is 13 amino acids long. The CDR3 DNA follows: TGTGCCTGGAAACGGAAGGGGAATTCACCCCTCCACTTT. Translating it yields CAWKRKGNSPLHF.

This rearrangement joins TRBV9 to TRBJ2-2; D is undetermined. V was pared by 3 bases and J by 5 bases, with 11 bases between. CDR1 and CDR2 from the germline V gene are SGDLS and YYNGEE. The CDR3 sequence is 14 residues long. CDR3: CASSGRTRTGELFF. The DNA for the CDR3 is TGTGCCAGCAGCGGCAGAACGAGGACCGGGGAGCTGTTTTTT.